This TCR beta chain was identified during a study of blood T cell repertoires in COVID-19. Turning to the study itself: Specimens from acute and convalescent COVID-19 originated in the United States, Italy and Spain. PBMCs, B-cell-depleted T cells, or T cells provided the cDNA or gDNA that made up the material.

In the original analysis: For nucleated cells, counts were estimated from reference gene primer amplification. The repertoire was sequenced with immunoSEQ multiplex PCR; TCRdb's copy has only in-frame clones and lacks some. That table furnishes V, J and clone size, whereas the DNA furnished D and trimming. The sample gives fewer than 350,000 clones, about four fifths of which show up once; just under 3% is in the top ten. Sequencing input: peripheral blood. The sequence was obtained from an older woman with active or convalescent COVID-19.

The chain's CDR3 is CAISVGQQETQYF. The CDR3 DNA follows: TGTGCCATCAGTGTAGGACAGCAAGAGACCCAGTACTTC. The chain joins TRBV10-3 to TRBJ2-5; a possible D gene is TRBD1 (6 bases). Germline CDR1 is ENHRY and CDR2 is SYGVKD. The CDR3 contains 13 residues. V lost 4 bases and J 2 bases, leaving 8 bases between the germline ends.